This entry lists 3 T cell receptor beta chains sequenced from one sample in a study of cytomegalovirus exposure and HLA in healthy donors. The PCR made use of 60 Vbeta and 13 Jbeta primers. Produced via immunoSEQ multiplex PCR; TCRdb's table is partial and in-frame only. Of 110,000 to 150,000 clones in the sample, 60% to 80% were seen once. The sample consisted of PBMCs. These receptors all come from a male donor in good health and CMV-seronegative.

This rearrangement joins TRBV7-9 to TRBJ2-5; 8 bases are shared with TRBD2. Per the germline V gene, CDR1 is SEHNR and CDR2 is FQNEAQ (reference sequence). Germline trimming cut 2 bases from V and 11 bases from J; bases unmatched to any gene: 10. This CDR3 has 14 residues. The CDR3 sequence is CASSLPQAGGEQYF. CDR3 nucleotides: TGTGCCAGCAGCTTACCGCAGGCGGGAGGAGAGCAGTACTTC.

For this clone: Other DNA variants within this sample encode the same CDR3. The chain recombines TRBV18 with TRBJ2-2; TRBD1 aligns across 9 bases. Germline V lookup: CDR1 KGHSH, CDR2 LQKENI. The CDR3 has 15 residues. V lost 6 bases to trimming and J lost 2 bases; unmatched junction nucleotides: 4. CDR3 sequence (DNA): TGTGCCAGCTCGCTGGGACAGGGCAACACCGGGGAGCTGTTTTTT. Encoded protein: CASSLGQGNTGELFF. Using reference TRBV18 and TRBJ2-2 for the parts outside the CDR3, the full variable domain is NAGVMQNPRHLVRRRGQEARLRCSPMKGHSHVYWYRQLPEEGLKFMVYLQKENIIDESGMPKERFSAEFPKEGPSILRIQQVVRGDSAAYFCASSLGQGNTGELFFGEGSRLTVL.

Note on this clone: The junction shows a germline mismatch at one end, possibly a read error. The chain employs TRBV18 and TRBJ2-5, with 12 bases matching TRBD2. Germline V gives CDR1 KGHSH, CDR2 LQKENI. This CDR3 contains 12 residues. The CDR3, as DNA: TGTGCCAGCTCGCGGACTAGCGGGGATTGGCACTTC. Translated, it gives CASSRTSGDWHF.